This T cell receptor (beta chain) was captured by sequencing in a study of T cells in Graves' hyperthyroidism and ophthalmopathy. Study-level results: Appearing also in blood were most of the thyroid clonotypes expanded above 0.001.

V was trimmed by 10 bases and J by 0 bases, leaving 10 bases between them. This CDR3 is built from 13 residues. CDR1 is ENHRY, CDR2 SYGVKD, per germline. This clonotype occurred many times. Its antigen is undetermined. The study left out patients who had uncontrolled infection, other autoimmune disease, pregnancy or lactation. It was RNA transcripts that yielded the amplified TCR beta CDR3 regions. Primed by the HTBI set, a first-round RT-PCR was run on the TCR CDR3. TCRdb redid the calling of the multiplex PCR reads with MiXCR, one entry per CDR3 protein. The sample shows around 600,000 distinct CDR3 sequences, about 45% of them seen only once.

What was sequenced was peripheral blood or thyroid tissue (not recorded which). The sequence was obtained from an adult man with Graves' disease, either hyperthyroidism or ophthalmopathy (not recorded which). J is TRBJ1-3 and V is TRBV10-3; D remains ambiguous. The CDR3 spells CASRTSSGNTIYF. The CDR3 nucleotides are TGTGCCAGCAGGACGAGCTCTGGAAACACCATATATTTT.